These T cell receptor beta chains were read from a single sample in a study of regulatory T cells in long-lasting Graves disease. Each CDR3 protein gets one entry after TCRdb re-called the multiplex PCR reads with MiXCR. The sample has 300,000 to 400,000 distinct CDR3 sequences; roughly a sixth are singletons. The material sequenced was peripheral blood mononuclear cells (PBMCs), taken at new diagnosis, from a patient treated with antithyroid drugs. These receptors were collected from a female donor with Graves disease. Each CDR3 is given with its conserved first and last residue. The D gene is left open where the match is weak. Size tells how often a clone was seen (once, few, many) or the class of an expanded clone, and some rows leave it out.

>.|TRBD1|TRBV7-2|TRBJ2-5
TGTGCCAGCAGCTTCCCCACAGGGGGCCAAGAGACCCAGTACTTC
CASSFPTGGQETQYF
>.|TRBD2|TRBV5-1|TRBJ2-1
TGCGCCAGCAGCTTAGCGGGCGGGAGAAATGGCAATGAGCAGTTCTTC
CASSLAGGRNGNEQFF
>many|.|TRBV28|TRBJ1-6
TGTGCCAGCAGTTTCCGTTTTGGGGTTATAGCTTCACCCCTCCACTTT
CASSFRFGVIASPLHF
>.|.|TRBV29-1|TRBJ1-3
TGCAGCGTTGAAGATTGGGATCCATCCTCTGGAAACACCATATATTTT
CSVEDWDPSSGNTIYF
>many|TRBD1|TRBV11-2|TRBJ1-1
TGTGCCAGCAGCTCAAGACAGGGGGCATATGACACTGAAGCTTTCTTT
CASSSRQGAYDTEAFF
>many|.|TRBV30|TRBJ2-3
TGTGCCTGGACCTCGGTGGGCGGCCATTATTTT
CAWTSVGGHYF
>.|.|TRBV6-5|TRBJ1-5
TGTGCCAGCAGTTACCAATATAGCAATCAGCCCCAGCATTTT
CASSYQYSNQPQHF
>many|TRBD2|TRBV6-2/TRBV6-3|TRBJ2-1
TGTGCCAGCAGAGGACTAGCGGGGGGGCCTGGCAATGAGCAGTTCTTC
CASRGLAGGPGNEQFF
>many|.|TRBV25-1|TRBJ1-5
TGTGCCAGCAGTGAGACGGCGTGGTTTGTGGGCAATCAGCCCCAGCATTTT
CASSETAWFVGNQPQHF
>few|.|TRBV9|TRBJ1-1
TGTGCCAGCAGCGCGGCTGGGGGTGATAAAGCTTTCTTT
CASSAAGGDKAFF
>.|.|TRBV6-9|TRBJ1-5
TGCGCCAGCAGTTACCACCCACGACAGCCCAATCAGCCCCAGCATTTT
CASSYHPRQPNQPQHF
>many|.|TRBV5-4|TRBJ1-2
TGTGCCAGCAGCTTGAGGAGAGGAGGAGGGCAAGGCTACACCTTC
CASSLRRGGGQGYTF
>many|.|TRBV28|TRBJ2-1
TGTGCCAGCGACCCAGACAGGTACAATGAGCAGTTCTTC
CASDPDRYNEQFF
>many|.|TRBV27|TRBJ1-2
TGTGCCAGCAGTTTAAGAAATTCCAACTATGGCTACACCTTC
CASSLRNSNYGYTF
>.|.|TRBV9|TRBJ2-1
TGTGCCAGCAGCGATGCGCTCGGGGCTGAGCAGTTCTTC
CASSDALGAEQFF
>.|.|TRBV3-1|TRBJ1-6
TGTGCCAGCAGCCAAGACAGGGGAATTCGTAATTCACCCCTCCACTTT
CASSQDRGIRNSPLHF
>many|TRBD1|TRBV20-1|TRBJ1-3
TGCAGTGCTCCCGACAGGGCGGGAGGAAACACCATATATTTT
CSAPDRAGGNTIYF
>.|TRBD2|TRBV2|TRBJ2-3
TGTGCCAGCGCAAACCCTAGCGGGAGGACAGATACGCAGTATTTT
CASANPSGRTDTQYF
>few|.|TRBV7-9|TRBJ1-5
TGTGCCAGCAGCCCAGCTGGGGTGGGTCAGCCCCAGCATTTT
CASSPAGVGQPQHF
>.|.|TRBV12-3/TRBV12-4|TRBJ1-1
TGTGCCAGCAGTTTAGGAGGGTGGATGAACACTGAAGCTTTCTTT
CASSLGGWMNTEAFF
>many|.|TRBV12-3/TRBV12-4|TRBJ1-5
TGTGCCAGCAGCCTTTCCGCGGGGGCGAATCAGCCCCAGCATTTT
CASSLSAGANQPQHF
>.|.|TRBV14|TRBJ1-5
TGTGCCAGCAGCCAAGAGGCGAGTCAGCCCCAGCATTTT
CASSQEASQPQHF
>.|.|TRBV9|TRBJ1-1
TGTGCCAGCAGCGAGGTTCAGGGACGAAACACTGAAGCTTTCTTT
CASSEVQGRNTEAFF
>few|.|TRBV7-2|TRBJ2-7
TGTGCCAGCAGCGCACCTCGAGGGATGGCCTACGAGCAGTACTTC
CASSAPRGMAYEQYF
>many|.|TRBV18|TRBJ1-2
TGTGCCAGCTCACCTATGGAGAACAGGGTGGCAGGCTACACCTTC
CASSPMENRVAGYTF
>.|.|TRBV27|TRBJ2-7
TGTGCCAGCAGTCCGTCGGTAGGTTACGAGCAGTACTTC
CASSPSVGYEQYF
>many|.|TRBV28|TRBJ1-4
TGTGCCAGCACCCCGGGGACTTACATCCGGAAGATGGTGTTTTTT
CASTPGTYIRKMVFF
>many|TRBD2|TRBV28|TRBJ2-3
TGTGCCAGCAGTTTACTAGCGGGACTAAATAAAATAACAGATACGCAGTATTTT
CASSLLAGLNKITDTQYF
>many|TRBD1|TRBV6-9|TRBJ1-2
TGTGCCAGCAGTTACGGGACAGGGCTAGACTATGGCTACACCTTC
CASSYGTGLDYGYTF
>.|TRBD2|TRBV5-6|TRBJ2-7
TGTGCCAGCAGCTTTCTAGCGGTAAGCTCCTACGAGCAGTACTTC
CASSFLAVSSYEQYF
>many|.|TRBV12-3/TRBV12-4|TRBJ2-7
TGTGCCAGCCGGGGGGCACTCCTCTACGAGCAGTACTTC
CASRGALLYEQYF
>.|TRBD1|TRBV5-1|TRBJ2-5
TGCGCCAGCAGCTTAAGCTTAGGGGGCAGCTTTGAGACCCAGTACTTC
CASSLSLGGSFETQYF
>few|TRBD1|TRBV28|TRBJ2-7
TGTGCCAGCAGTCTCTGGGGCGGGGGACAGGGGTACGAGCAGTACTTC
CASSLWGGGQGYEQYF
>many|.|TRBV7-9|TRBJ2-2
TGTGCCAGCAGCTTTGGCACTGGGGAGCTGTTTTTT
CASSFGTGELFF
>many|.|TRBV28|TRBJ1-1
TGTGCCAGCAGACGCGGTGGGGGAACTGAAGCTTTCTTT
CASRRGGGTEAFF
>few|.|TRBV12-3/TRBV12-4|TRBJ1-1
TGTGCCAGCAGTTTCGGTTCAGAAGCTTCCTTT
CASSFGSEASF
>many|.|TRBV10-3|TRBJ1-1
TGTGCCATCAGTGATGCGAGGGACACTGAAGCTTTCTTT
CAISDARDTEAFF
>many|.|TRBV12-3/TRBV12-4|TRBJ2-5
TGTGCCAGCAGCGGGGGCCAAGAGACCCAGTACTTC
CASSGGQETQYF
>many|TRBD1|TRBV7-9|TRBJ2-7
TGTGCCAGCAGCCGGCCGGGACAGGGGCTCTTCGAGCAGTACTTC
CASSRPGQGLFEQYF
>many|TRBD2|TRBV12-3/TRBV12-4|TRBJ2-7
TGTGCCAGCACCTCCCACCCGGGACCTACCTGGGGGGGAATCTACGAGCAGTACTTC
CASTSHPGPTWGGIYEQYF
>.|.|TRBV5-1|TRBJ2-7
TGCGCCAGCGCCATGTCCGTCTACGAGCAGTACTTC
CASAMSVYEQYF
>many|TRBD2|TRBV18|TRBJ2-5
TGTGCCAGCTCACCACCTACCGGACTAGCGGGAGTGGACTTC
CASSPPTGLAGVDF
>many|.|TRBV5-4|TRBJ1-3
TGTGCCAGCAGCCCGACAGAGGCCTCTGGAAACACCATATATTTT
CASSPTEASGNTIYF
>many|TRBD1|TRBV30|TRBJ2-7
TGTGCCTGGAGTGGGACAGGGTTCTACGAGCAGTACTTC
CAWSGTGFYEQYF
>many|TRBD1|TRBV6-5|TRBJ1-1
TGTGCCAGCAGTTACCGAAGGACAGGAGACACTGAAGCTTTCTTT
CASSYRRTGDTEAFF
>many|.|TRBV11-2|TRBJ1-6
TGTGCCAGCAGCTTGAGATTCCAGGACAATTCACCCCTCCACTTT
CASSLRFQDNSPLHF
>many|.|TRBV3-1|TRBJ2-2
TGTGCCAGCAGCCAGGGGGGGCCCAGCACCGGGGAGCTGTTTTTT
CASSQGGPSTGELFF
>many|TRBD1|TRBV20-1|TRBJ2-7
TGCAGTGCTGGAAGAGGGACAGGGGTCTACGAGCAGTACTTC
CSAGRGTGVYEQYF
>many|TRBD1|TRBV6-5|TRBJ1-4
TGTGCCAGCAGTTCAACGACAGGGATAGTTGAAAAACTGTTTTTT
CASSSTTGIVEKLFF
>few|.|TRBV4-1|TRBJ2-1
TGCGCCAGCAGCCCCCGGAACTCCGTCCGGGGGCAGTTCTTC
CASSPRNSVRGQFF
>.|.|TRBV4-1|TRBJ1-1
TGCGCCAGCAGCCAGGAAGGATGGAAGAACACTGAAGCTTTCTTT
CASSQEGWKNTEAFF
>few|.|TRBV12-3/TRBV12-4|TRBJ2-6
TGTGCCAGCAGTTTATCGGGGATCCCTGGGGCCAACGTCCTGACTTTC
CASSLSGIPGANVLTF
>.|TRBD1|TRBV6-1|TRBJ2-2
TGTGCCAGCAGGGACAGGGGAGGGACCGGGGAGCTGTTTTTT
CASRDRGGTGELFF